A single T cell receptor beta chain is shown here with its context. This clone showed up just once. What antigen it recognizes has not been identified. Base qualities were left out, and no much larger clone turns up one base away. The data stem from a study of blood T cell repertoires in COVID-19 (dated by TCRdb to the early 2020s). At the level of the whole study: Collaborator samples came from the United States, Italy and Spain and covered acute and convalescent phases of COVID-19. Where available, HLA class I and class II types were obtained from metadata supplied by the sample provider rather than from assay-based typing. The samples were drawn from the first 160 participants of the ongoing ImmuneRACE study and from over a thousand subjects provided by 6 global collaborators. Deeply sampled blood TCRbeta repertoires from subjects exposed to, actively infected with, or recovered from COVID-19 were included in the dataset. The repertoires were released in a freely available public database meant as a resource for research on the immune response to SARS-CoV-2. Sample metadata almost always included a de-identified subject ID, COVID-19 status, age in years and sex. The prospective study material was composed of cDNA or gDNA derived from T cells, B-cell-depleted T cells, or PBMCs.

The CDR3 starts with the cysteine, ends with the phenylalanine, and has 13 residues. Here the CDR3 DNA is all that survives: 39 bases in frame from base 1. The germline V gene encodes CDR1 LNHNV and CDR2 YYDKDF (reference sequence). V loses 6 bases of germline sequence and J loses 0 bases, and the interval between the two ends is 8 bases. The immunoSEQ Assay, a bias-controlled multiplex PCR, was used to amplify TCRbeta CDR3 regions from genomic DNA. As for the authors' bioinformatics: The number of nucleated cells in each sample was estimated by amplification of reference gene primers within the assay. To quantify the absolute abundance of each unique TCRbeta CDR3 rearrangement, sequence reads were collapsed and filtered. For each sample, productive Simpson clonality was calculated as the square root of Simpson's diversity index over productive rearrangements. Not all clones reach the TCRdb copy of this immuneACCESS table, which keeps in-frame sequences only. Checked studies attribute under half of the gap to unresolved V genes and leave the rest unexplained. V and J calls and clone size follow that table, whereas D and trimming were derived from the DNA. The sample table shows about 110,000 clones, and approximately 87% are seen once. The ten largest clones represent roughly 18% of the sample.

What the study reported, not specific to this receptor: The amount of clinical and demographic metadata varied by source and participant and was provided uncurated.

Whole blood was collected in K2EDTA tubes by collaborating institutions according to the institutions' own protocols. For TCRbeta analysis, collaborators shipped samples in one of three forms: frozen whole blood, isolated PBMCs, or DNA extracted from either of those sample types. The chain employs TRBV15 and TRBJ1-1; the D gene is perhaps TRBD1, on 6 matching bases. The source of this sequence is a woman aged 60 to 75 with acute or convalescent COVID-19. Material: peripheral blood. The CDR3: CATSNRVNTEAFF. The DNA sequence reads TGTGCCACCAGTAACAGGGTGAACACTGAAGCTTTCTTT.